A single sample is the source of the 21 T cell receptor beta chains below, sequenced in a study of siplizumab effects on memory and regulatory T cells. Libraries were prepared by immunoSEQ multiplex PCR; TCRdb keeps only in-frame clonotypes and omits some of them. The repertoire holds approximately 120,000 clones, with under 95% as singletons. Sequencing was carried out using Tregs sorted from blood. The receptors come from a human donor in good health.

The chain has TRBV18 and TRBJ2-7, with 14 nucleotides matching TRBD2. CDR1 and CDR2 (germline): KGHSH, LQKENI. This CDR3 has 16 residues. V lost 3 bases, J lost 3 bases, and 4 bases stayed unmatched. CDR3 nucleotides: TGTGCCAGCTCACCCCGACTAGCGGGAGGGAGCTACGAGCAGTACTTC. Protein product: CASSPRLAGGSYEQYF.

This clone was counted once. The J gene is TRBJ2-7, the V gene TRBV11-2; D is tentatively TRBD1 or TRBD2 (8 bases each). Per germline, CDR1 SGHAT and CDR2 FQNNGV. There are 16 residues in the CDR3. Trimming took off 5 bases at V and 3 bases at J, with 20 bases between the two ends. CDR3 bases: TGTGCCAGCAGCATGGCGGGAGGACAGGGCCTCTACGAGCAGTACTTC. It encodes CASSMAGGQGLYEQYF.

V is TRBV5-1 and J is TRBJ2-3; D is unclear. CDR1 is SGHRS and CDR2 is YFSETQ in the germline V gene. Trimming cost V 4 bases and J 5 bases, with 14 bases left between them. The CDR3 has 14 residues. The CDR3 sequence is CASSPNSREDTQYF. The CDR3 DNA sequence: TGCGCCAGCAGCCCCAACAGTAGGGAAGATACGCAGTATTTT.

The chain links TRBV28 to TRBJ2-7, with D perhaps TRBD1 (5 bases). This CDR3 comprises 14 residues. Germline V lookup: CDR1 MDHEN, CDR2 SYDVKM. V shed 7 bases and J shed 3 bases, with 16 bases lying between them. The CDR3 nucleotides read TGTGCCAGCATCAACCCGGGCAGGGTCTACGAGCAGTACTTC. Its protein product is CASINPGRVYEQYF. Filled out from reference TRBV28 and TRBJ2-7, the complete variable domain reads DVKVTQSSRYLVKRTGEKVFLECVQDMDHENMFWYRQDPGLGLRLIYFSYDVKMKEKGDIPEGYSVSREKKERFSLILESASTNQTSMYLCASINPGRVYEQYFGPGTRLTVT.

As regards this clone: Mismatch with germline at one junction end may stem from a read error. The chain links TRBV6-1 to TRBJ1-4; 7 bases align to TRBD1. Per germline, CDR1 MNHNS and CDR2 SASEGT. The length of the CDR3 is 14 residues. The CDR3 loop reads CASREQGRGEKLFF. CDR3 DNA sequence: TGTGCCAGCCGTGAACAGGGGAGGGGTGAAAAACTGTTTTTT.

The chain recombines TRBV11-3 with TRBJ2-1; 7 positions agree with TRBD1. CDR3 length: 15 amino acids. Germline-derived CDR1 and CDR2 are SGHNT and YENEEA. Trimming removed 1 base from V and 2 bases from J; junction bases left unmatched: 2. As DNA, the CDR3 is TGTGCCAGCAGCTTAGGGCAGGGGGCCTACAATGAGCAGTTCTTC. This gives the protein CASSLGQGAYNEQFF.

The chain carries TRBV7-2 and TRBJ2-7, with D uncertain. The CDR3 totals 14 residues. Germline values: CDR1 SGHTA, CDR2 FQGNSA. Trimming removed 5 bases at V and 3 bases at J, with 14 bases between. This chain's CDR3 is CASSLADRDYEQYF. CDR3 bases: TGTGCCAGCAGCCTTGCGGACCGAGACTACGAGCAGTACTTC.

V usage is TRBV7-6 and J usage is TRBJ2-7, with D perhaps TRBD2 (5 bases). V gave up 6 bases and J gave up 0 bases, with 9 bases separating them. The CDR3 sequence is 13 residues long. Germline lookup yields CDR1 SGHVS and CDR2 FNYEAQ. This CDR3 is CASRAASSYEQYF. CDR3 DNA: TGTGCCAGCAGAGCGGCAAGCTCCTACGAGCAGTACTTC.

The table lists this clone with a few counts. The V and J genes are TRBV10-3 and TRBJ2-2; D might be TRBD2 (5 bases). V lost 6 bases, J lost 0 bases, and 14 bases lay in between. There are 16 residues in the CDR3. Looked up from germline, CDR1 is ENHRY and CDR2 is SYGVKD. CDR3 DNA: TGTGCCATCAGCAGATCGGGGAACGCGAACACCGGGGAGCTGTTTTTT. Amino acids: CAISRSGNANTGELFF.

CDR3 nucleotides: TGTGCCAGCAGCTTTATGGGGGGGCTGTACACCGGGGAGCTGTTTTTT. It specifies CASSFMGGLYTGELFF. V usage is TRBV5-6 and J usage is TRBJ2-2; the D gene is possibly TRBD2 (7 bases). Germline-derived CDR1 and CDR2 are SGHDT and YYEEEE. This CDR3 has 16 amino acids. Deletions cut 2 bases from V and 3 bases from J, with 14 bases between.

The V call is TRBV19, the J call TRBJ1-2; D is unclear. V was trimmed by 5 bases and J by 4 bases, leaving 14 bases between them. Germline values: CDR1 LNHDA, CDR2 SQIVND (reference sequence). CDR3 length: 14 amino acids. Here the CDR3 DNA reads TGTGCCAGTAGTCAAATCGGTGAAACCTATGGCTACACCTTC. It is translated as CASSQIGETYGYTF.

This chain uses TRBV6-6 with TRBJ1-2; weak D call: TRBD1 (5 bases). Germline V CDR1 and CDR2: MNHNY, SVGAGI (reference sequence). Between the trimmed V and J ends, which lost 5 bases and 5 bases, there was a span of 15 bases. The CDR3 is 14 amino acids. The CDR3 reads CASSTFRGEYGYTF. The CDR3 nucleotides read TGTGCCAGCAGTACGTTTCGGGGGGAATATGGCTACACCTTC.

V usage is TRBV7-8 and J usage is TRBJ2-7, with D uncertain. Trimming stripped 5 bases from V and 1 base from J, with 15 bases between. The CDR3 loop spans 15 amino acids. Per germline, CDR1 SGHVS and CDR2 FQNEAQ. CDR3 protein: CASSPYPPLSYEQYF. The DNA for the CDR3 is TGTGCCAGCAGCCCCTACCCGCCGTTGTCCTACGAGCAGTACTTC.

V gene TRBV6-5 combines with J gene TRBJ2-1; no reliable D call. Trimming stripped 6 bases from V and 12 bases from J, with 12 bases between. The CDR3 is 11 residues long. The germline CDR1 and CDR2 sequences are MNHEY and SVGAGI. For the CDR3, the DNA is TGTGCCAGCAGCCTCCTCAGTCGGCAGTTCTTC. Its translation: CASSLLSRQFF.

The J gene is TRBJ2-5, the V gene TRBV6-1; 10 nucleotides agree with TRBD2. The CDR3 extends over 13 amino acids. CDR1 is MNHNS, CDR2 SASEGT, per germline. With V trimmed by 7 bases and J by 5 bases, 4 bases remained unmatched. CDR3 sequence: CASNAAGGETQYF. The CDR3 DNA reads as TGTGCCAGCAACGCAGCGGGAGGGGAGACCCAGTACTTC.

The chain links TRBV15 to TRBJ2-5; D tentatively fits TRBD1 or TRBD2 (5 bases each). The V gene lost 3 bases and the J gene lost 9 bases, with 17 bases spanning the gap. Germline V CDR1 and CDR2: LNHNV, YYDKDF (reference sequence). The CDR3 extends over 14 amino acids. The CDR3 DNA reads TGTGCCACCAGCAGTCAAGGAGGACACCAGCCCCAGTACTTC. It codes for CATSSQGGHQPQYF.

This clone was seen once. V gene TRBV6-6 combines with J gene TRBJ1-1, with a weak D call TRBD1 (5 bases). The germline V and J ends were trimmed by 6 bases and 1 base, with 12 bases remaining between them. Germline loops: CDR1 MNHNY, CDR2 SVGAGI (reference sequence). This CDR3 is 14 amino acids long. CDR3 DNA sequence: TGTGCCAGCAGCCGGGACCTGGGGAACACTGAAGCTTTCTTT. It translates to CASSRDLGNTEAFF.

The chain employs TRBV2 and TRBJ2-3, with TRBD1 as a possible D gene (6 bases). Germline CDR1 is SNHLY and CDR2 is FYNNEI. Trimming cost V 1 base and J 6 bases, with 17 bases left between them. There are 16 residues in the CDR3. CDR3 bases: TGTGCCAGCAGTGAAGTAAGGACAGCCGCGAGGGATACGCAGTATTTT. Translated: CASSEVRTAARDTQYF.

J is TRBJ1-1 and V is TRBV7-5; TRBD1, the table's D call, was not compared with the DNA. TRBV7-5 is reported as a pseudogene. CDR3 size: 15 residues. The CDR3 spells CARSPPEGGIPEAFF. The CDR3 DNA is TGTGCCAGAAGCCCACCGGAAGGGGGCATCCCTGAAGCTTTCTTT.

The chain employs TRBV14 and TRBJ2-4; D possibly corresponds to TRBD1 (5 bases). From germline, CDR1 is SGHDN and CDR2 FVKESK. The CDR3 sequence is 13 residues long. V lost 2 bases and J 6 bases, leaving 8 bases between the germline ends. The chain's CDR3 is CASSQLDRNIQYF. As DNA, the CDR3 is TGTGCCAGCAGCCAATTAGACAGAAACATTCAGTACTTC.

The chain employs TRBV6-5 and TRBJ2-5; no clear D gene. The CDR3 has 11 amino acids. CDR1 is MNHEY and CDR2 is SVGAGI in the germline V gene. Trimming shortened V by 4 bases and J by 5 bases, and 5 bases separated the two germline ends. The CDR3 is CASSWLETQYF. The CDR3 region has the DNA TGTGCCAGCAGTTGGCTTGAGACCCAGTACTTC.